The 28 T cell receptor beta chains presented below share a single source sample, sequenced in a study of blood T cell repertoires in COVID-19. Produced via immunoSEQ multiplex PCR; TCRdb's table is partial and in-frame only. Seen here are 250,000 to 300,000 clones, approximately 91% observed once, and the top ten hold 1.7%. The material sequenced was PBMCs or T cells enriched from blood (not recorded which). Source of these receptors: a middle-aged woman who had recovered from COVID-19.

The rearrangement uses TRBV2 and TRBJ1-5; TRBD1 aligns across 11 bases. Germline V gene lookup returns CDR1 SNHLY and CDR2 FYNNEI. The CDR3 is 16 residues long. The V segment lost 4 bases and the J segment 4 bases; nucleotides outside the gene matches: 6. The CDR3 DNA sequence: TGTGCCAGCAGTGGGACAGGGGGCGCGGGAAATCAGCCCCAGCATTTT. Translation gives CASSGTGGAGNQPQHF.

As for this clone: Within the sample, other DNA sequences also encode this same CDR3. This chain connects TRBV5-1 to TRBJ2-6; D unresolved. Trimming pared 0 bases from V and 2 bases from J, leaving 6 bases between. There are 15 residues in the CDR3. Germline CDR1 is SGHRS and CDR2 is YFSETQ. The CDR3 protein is CASSLERAGANVLTF. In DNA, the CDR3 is TGCGCCAGCAGCTTGGAACGGGCTGGGGCCAACGTCCTGACTTTC.

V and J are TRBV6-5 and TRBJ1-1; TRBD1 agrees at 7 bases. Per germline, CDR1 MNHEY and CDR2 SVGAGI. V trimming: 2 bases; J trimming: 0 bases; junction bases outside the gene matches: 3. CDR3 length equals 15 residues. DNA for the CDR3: TGTGCCAGCAGTTACGTGGGACAGTTGAACACTGAAGCTTTCTTT. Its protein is CASSYVGQLNTEAFF.

CDR3 in amino acids: CASSSQRGALGYGYTF. For the CDR3, the DNA is TGTGCCAGTAGTTCCCAACGGGGGGCCCTCGGCTATGGCTACACCTTC. The gene calls are TRBV19 and TRBJ1-2; tentatively, D is TRBD1 (6 bases). The CDR3 runs to 16 residues. V lost 5 bases, J lost 4 bases, and 20 bases lay in between. The germline V gene encodes CDR1 LNHDA and CDR2 SQIVND (reference sequence).

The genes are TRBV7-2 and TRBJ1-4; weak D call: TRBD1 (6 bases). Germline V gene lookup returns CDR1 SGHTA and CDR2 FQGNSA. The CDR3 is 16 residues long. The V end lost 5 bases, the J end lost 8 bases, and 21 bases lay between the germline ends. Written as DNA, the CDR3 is TGTGCCAGCAGCGTAAATTTACGGGGGGCCGCCGAAAAACTGTTTTTT. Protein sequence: CASSVNLRGAAEKLFF.

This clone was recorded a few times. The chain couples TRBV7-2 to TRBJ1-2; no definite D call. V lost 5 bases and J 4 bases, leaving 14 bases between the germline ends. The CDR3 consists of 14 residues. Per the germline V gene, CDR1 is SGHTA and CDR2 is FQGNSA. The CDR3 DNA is TGTGCCAGCAGCCCGTTTGGCCAATCCTATGGCTACACCTTC. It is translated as CASSPFGQSYGYTF.

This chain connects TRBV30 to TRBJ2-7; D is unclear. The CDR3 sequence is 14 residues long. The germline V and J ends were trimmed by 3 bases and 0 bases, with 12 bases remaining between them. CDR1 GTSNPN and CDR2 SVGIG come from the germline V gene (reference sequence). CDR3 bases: TGTGCCTGGAGCAAAAACCCCAGCTCCTACGAGCAGTACTTC. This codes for CAWSKNPSSYEQYF.

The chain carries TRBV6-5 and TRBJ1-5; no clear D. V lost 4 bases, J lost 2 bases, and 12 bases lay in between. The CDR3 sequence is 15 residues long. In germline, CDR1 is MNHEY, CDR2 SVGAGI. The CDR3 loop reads CASSSILGGNQPQHF. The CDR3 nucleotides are TGTGCCAGCAGTTCCATACTCGGGGGCAATCAGCCCCAGCATTTT.

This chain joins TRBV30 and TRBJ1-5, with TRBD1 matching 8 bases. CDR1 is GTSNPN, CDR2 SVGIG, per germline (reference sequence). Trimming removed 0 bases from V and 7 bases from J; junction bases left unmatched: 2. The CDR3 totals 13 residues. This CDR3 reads CAWSVNRGQPQHF. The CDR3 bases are TGTGCCTGGAGTGTTAACAGGGGGCAGCCCCAGCATTTT. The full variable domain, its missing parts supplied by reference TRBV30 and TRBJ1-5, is SQTIHQWPATLVQPVGSPLSLECTVEGTSNPNLYWYRQAAGRGLQLLFYSVGIGQISSEVPQNLSASRPQDRQFILSSKKLLLSDSGFYLCAWSVNRGQPQHFGDGTRLSIL.

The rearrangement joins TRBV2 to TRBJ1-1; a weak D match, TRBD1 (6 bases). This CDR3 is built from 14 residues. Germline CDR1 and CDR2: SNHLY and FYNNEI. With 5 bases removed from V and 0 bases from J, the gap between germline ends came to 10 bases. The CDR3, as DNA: TGTGCCAGCAGTCCCGACAGGTTGAACACTGAAGCTTTCTTT. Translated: CASSPDRLNTEAFF.

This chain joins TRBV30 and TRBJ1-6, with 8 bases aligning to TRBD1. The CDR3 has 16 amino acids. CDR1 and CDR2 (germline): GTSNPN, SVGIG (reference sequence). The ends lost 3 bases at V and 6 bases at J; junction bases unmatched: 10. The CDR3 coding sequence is TGTGCCTGGAGCCTGGACAGGGAAGGGGGTAATTCACCCCTCCACTTT. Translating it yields CAWSLDREGGNSPLHF.

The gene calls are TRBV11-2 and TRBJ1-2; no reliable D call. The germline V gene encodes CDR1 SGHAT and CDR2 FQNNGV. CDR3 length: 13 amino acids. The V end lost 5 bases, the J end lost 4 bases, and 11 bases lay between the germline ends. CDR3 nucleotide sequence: TGTGCCAGCAGCCCCTTTTTGGCCTATGGCTACACCTTC. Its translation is CASSPFLAYGYTF. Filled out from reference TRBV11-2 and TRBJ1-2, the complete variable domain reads EAGVAQSPRYKIIEKRQSVAFWCNPISGHATLYWYQQILGQGPKLLIQFQNNGVVDDSQLPKDRFSAERLKGVDSTLKIQPAKLEDSAVYLCASSPFLAYGYTFGSGTRLTVV.

This CDR3 reads CASSLVTGSSYNEQFF. As DNA, the CDR3 is TGCGCCAGCAGCTTGGTTACCGGGAGCTCCTACAATGAGCAGTTCTTC. V usage is TRBV5-1 and J usage is TRBJ2-1; tentative D call: TRBD2 (6 bases). This CDR3 is 16 amino acids long. V lost 0 bases, J lost 0 bases, and 10 bases lay in between. Germline V gene lookup returns CDR1 SGHRS and CDR2 YFSETQ.

As DNA, the CDR3 is TGTGCCAGCAGCGTAGCCCGGGACAGGTCTGTGAATTCACCCCTCCACTTT. Encoded protein: CASSVARDRSVNSPLHF. The chain links TRBV9 to TRBJ1-6; 8 nucleotides line up with TRBD1. With V trimmed by 0 bases and J by 7 bases, 9 bases remained unmatched. This CDR3 is built from 17 residues. The V gene's germline CDR1 is SGDLS and CDR2 YYNGEE.

The CDR3 DNA sequence: TGTGCCAGTAGTAGGTTGGCCGCGCCCCAGCATTTT. Encoded protein: CASSRLAAPQHF. The chain links TRBV19 to TRBJ1-5; no clear D. The CDR3 has 12 amino acids. Trimming removed 4 bases at V and 9 bases at J, with 10 bases between. Germline lookup yields CDR1 LNHDA and CDR2 SQIVND (reference sequence). Full variable domain (outside the CDR3, taken from reference TRBV19 and TRBJ1-5): DGGITQSPKYLFRKEGQNVTLSCEQNLNHDAMYWYRQDPGQGLRLIYYSQIVNDFQKGDIAEGYSVSREKKESFPLTVTSAQKNPTAFYLCASSRLAAPQHFGDGTRLSIL.

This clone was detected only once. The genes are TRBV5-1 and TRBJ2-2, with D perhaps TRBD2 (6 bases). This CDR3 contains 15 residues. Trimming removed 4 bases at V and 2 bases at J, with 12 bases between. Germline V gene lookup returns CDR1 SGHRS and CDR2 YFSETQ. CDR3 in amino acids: CASSVGGANTGELFF. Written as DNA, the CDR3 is TGCGCCAGCAGCGTCGGGGGAGCCAACACCGGGGAGCTGTTTTTT.

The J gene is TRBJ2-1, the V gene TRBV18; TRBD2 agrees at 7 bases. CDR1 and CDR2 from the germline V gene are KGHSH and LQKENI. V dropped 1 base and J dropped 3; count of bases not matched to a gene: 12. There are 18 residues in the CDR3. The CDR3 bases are TGTGCCAGCTCACCACGGTTAGCCGCGGGAGTTAACTACAATGAGCAGTTCTTC. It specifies CASSPRLAAGVNYNEQFF.

The CDR3 region has the DNA TGTGCCAGCAGCGGGACAGGGCCAGAGACCCAGTACTTC. It translates to CASSGTGPETQYF. This rearrangement joins TRBV9 to TRBJ2-5; 8 bases are shared with TRBD1. Germline lookup yields CDR1 SGDLS and CDR2 YYNGEE. Unmatched junction bases numbered 2, after V lost 3 bases and J lost 4 bases. The CDR3 totals 13 residues. The variable domain in full, with the rest retrieved from reference TRBV9 and TRBJ2-5, is DSGVTQTPKHLITATGQRVTLRCSPRSGDLSVYWYQQSLDQGLQFLIQYYNGEERAKGNILERFSAQQFPDLHSELNLSSLELGDSALYFCASSGTGPETQYFGPGTRLLVL.

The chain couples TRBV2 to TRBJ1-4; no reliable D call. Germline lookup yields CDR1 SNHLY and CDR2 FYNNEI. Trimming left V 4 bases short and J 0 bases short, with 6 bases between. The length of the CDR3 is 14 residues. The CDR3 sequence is CASSVSPTNEKLFF. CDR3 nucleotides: TGTGCCAGCAGTGTATCCCCAACTAATGAAAAACTGTTTTTT.

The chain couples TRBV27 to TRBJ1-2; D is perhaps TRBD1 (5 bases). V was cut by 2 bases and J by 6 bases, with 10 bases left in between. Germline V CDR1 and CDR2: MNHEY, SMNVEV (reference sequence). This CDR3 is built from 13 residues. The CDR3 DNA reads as TGTGCCAGCAGTTTAAAGGGGCAAGATGGCTACACCTTC. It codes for CASSLKGQDGYTF.

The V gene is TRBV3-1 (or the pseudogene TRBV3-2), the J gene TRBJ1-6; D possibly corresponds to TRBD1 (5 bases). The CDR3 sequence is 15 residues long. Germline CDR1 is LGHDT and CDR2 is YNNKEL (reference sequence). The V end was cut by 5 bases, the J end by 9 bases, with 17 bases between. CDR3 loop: CASSGHKGSTSPLHF. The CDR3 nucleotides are TGTGCCAGCAGCGGGCATAAGGGGTCTACTTCACCCCTCCACTTT.

CDR3 region: CSVEAPGTTDTQYF. The CDR3, as DNA: TGCAGCGTTGAAGCACCCGGGACAACAGATACGCAGTATTTT. The chain couples TRBV29-1 to TRBJ2-3; tentative D call: TRBD1 (6 bases). Germline loops: CDR1 SQVTM, CDR2 ANQGSEA. The CDR3 contains 14 residues. The V gene lost 1 base and the J gene lost 3 bases, with 11 bases spanning the gap.

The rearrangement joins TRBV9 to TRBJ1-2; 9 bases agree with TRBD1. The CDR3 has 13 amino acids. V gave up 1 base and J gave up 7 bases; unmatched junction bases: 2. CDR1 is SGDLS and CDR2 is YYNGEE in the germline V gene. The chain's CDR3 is CASSVQQGAGYTF. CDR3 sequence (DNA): TGTGCCAGCAGCGTACAACAGGGGGCTGGCTACACCTTC.

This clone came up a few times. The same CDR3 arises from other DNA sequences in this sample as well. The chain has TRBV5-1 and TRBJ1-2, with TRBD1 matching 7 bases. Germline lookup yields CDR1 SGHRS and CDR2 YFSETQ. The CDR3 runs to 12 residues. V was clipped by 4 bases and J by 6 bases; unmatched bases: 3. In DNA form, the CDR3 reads TGCGCCAGCAGCCCTACAGGGGATGGCTACACCTTC. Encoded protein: CASSPTGDGYTF. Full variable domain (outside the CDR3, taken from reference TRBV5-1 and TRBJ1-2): KAGVTQTPRYLIKTRGQQVTLSCSPISGHRSVSWYQQTPGQGLQFLFEYFSETQRNKGNFPGRFSGRQFSNSRSEMNVSTLELGDSALYLCASSPTGDGYTFGSGTRLTVV.

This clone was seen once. In nucleotides, the CDR3 is TGCGCCACAGCGACAGACCCCTCTGGAAACACCATATATTTT. Its protein is CATATDPSGNTIYF. The genes are TRBV5-1 and TRBJ1-3, with D possibly matching TRBD1 (5 bases). The V end was cut by 9 bases, the J end by 0 bases, with 13 bases between. Germline-derived CDR1 and CDR2 are SGHRS and YFSETQ. The CDR3 is 14 amino acids. Supplemented by reference TRBV5-1 and TRBJ1-3, the full variable domain reads KAGVTQTPRYLIKTRGQQVTLSCSPISGHRSVSWYQQTPGQGLQFLFEYFSETQRNKGNFPGRFSGRQFSNSRSEMNVSTLELGDSALYLCATATDPSGNTIYFGEGSWLTVV.

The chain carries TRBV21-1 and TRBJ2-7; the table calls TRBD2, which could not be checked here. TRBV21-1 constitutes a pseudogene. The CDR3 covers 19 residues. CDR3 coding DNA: TGTGCCAGCAGCAAAATGCGGGGATGTCAGGCGGGGGTCTCCTACGAGCAGTACTTC. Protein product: CASSKMRGCQAGVSYEQYF.

The CDR3 sequence: CASSPHYENTEAFF. As DNA, the CDR3 is TGCGCCAGCAGCCCACATTACGAGAACACTGAAGCTTTCTTT. The rearrangement links TRBV5-1 to TRBJ1-1; D gene ambiguous. There are 14 residues in the CDR3. Trimming left V 4 bases short and J 1 base short, with 11 bases between. Germline V gene sequence: CDR1 SGHRS, CDR2 YFSETQ.

DNA of the CDR3: TGTGCCAGCTCACTGCAGGCGAACACTGAAGCTTTCTTT. Its translation is CASSLQANTEAFF. V gene TRBV18 combines with J gene TRBJ1-1; no reliable D call. The germline V gene encodes CDR1 KGHSH and CDR2 LQKENI. This CDR3 region has 13 residues. V was pared by 4 bases and J by 1 base, with 7 bases between.